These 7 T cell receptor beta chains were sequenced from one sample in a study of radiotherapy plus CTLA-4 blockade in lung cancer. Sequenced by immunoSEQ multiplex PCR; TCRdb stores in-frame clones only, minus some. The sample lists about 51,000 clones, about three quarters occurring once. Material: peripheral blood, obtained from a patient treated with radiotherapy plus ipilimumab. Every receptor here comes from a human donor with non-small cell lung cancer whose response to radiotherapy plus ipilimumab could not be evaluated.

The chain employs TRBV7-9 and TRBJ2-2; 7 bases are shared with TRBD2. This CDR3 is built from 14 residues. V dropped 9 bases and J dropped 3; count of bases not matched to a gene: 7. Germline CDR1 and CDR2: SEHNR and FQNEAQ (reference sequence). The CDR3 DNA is TGTGCCAGGGGGGGGGAAGGCGACACCGGGGAGCTGTTTTTT. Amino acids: CARGGEGDTGELFF.

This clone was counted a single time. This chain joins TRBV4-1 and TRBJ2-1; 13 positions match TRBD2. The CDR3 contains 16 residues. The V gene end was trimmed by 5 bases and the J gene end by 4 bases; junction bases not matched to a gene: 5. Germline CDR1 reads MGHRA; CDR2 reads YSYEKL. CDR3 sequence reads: CASSMGLAGWYNEQFF. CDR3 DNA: TGCGCCAGCAGCATGGGACTAGCGGGATGGTACAATGAGCAGTTCTTC.

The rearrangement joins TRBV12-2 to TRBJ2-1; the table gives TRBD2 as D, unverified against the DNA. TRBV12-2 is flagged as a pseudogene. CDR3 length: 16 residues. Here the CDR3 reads CASRLGSTSGDDEQFF. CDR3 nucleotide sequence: TGTGCAAGTCGCTTAGGTTCCACTAGCGGTGACGATGAGCAGTTCTTC.

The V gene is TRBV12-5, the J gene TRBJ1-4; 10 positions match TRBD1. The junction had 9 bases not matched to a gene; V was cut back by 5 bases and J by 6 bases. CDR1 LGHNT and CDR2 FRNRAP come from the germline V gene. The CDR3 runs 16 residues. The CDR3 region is CASGLPPGTGDEKLFF. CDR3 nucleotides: TGTGCTAGTGGTCTCCCCCCCGGGACAGGGGATGAAAAACTGTTTTTT.

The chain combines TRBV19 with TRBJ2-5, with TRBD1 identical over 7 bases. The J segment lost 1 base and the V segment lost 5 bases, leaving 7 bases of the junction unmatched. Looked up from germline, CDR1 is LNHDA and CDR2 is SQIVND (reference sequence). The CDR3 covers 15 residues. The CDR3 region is CASSSGTEFQETQYF. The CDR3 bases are TGTGCCAGTAGTTCCGGGACAGAGTTCCAAGAGACCCAGTACTTC.

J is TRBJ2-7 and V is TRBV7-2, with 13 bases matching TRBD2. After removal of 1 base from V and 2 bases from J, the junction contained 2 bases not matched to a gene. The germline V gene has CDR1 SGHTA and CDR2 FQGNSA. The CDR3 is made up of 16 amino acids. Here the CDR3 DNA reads TGTGCCAGCAGCTTAGATGGGACTAGCGGGGCCTACGAGCAGTACTTC. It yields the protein CASSLDGTSGAYEQYF. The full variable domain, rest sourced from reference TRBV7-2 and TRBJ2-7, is GAGVSQSPSNKVTEKGKDVELRCDPISGHTALYWYRQSLGQGLEFLIYFQGNSAPDKSGLPSDRFSAERTGGSVSTLTIQRTQQEDSAVYLCASSLDGTSGAYEQYFGPGTRLTVT.

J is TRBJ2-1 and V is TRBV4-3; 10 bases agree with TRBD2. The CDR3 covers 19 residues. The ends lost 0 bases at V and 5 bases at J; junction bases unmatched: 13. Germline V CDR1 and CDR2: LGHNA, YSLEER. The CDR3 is CASSQEGPDGLAVNNEQFF. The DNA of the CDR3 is TGCGCCAGCAGCCAAGAAGGCCCGGATGGACTAGCGGTTAACAATGAGCAGTTCTTC.